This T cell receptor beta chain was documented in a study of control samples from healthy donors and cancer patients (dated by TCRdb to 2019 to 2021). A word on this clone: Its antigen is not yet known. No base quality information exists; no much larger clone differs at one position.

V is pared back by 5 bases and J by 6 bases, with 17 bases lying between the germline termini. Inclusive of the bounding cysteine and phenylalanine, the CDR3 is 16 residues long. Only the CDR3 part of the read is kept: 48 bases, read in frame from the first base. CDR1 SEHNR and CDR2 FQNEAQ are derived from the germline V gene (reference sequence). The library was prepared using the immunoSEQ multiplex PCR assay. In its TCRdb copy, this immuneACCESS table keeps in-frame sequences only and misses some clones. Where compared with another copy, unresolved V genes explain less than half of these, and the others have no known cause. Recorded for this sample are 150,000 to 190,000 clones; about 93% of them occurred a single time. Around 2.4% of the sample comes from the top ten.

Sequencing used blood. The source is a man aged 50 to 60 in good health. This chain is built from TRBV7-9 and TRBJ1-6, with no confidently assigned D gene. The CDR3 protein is CASSALTGLPNSPLHF. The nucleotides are TGTGCCAGCAGCGCCTTGACTGGATTACCTAATTCACCCCTCCACTTT.